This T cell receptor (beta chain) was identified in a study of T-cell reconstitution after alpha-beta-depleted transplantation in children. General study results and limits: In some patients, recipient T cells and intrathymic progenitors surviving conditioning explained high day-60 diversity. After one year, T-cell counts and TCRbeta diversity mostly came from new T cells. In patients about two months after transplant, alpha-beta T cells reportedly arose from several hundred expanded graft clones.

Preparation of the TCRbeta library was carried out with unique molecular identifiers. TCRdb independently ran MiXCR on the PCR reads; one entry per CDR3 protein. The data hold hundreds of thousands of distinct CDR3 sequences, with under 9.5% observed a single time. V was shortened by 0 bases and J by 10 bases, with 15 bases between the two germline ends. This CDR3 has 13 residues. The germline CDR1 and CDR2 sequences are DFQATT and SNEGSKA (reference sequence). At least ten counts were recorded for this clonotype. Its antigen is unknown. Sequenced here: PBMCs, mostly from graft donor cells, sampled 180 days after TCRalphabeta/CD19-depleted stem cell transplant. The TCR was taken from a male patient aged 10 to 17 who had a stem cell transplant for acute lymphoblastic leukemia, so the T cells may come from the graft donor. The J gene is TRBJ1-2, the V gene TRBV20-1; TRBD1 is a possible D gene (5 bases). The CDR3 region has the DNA TGCAGTGCTAGAGAGGGACTCCGGGCTGACTACACCTTC. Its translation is CSAREGLRADYTF.